This is a list of T cell receptor beta chains from one sample in a study of Graves' ophthalmopathy and Graves' hyperthyroidism. TCRdb itself ran the multiplex PCR reads through MiXCR, one entry per CDR3 protein. Of over 150,000 distinct CDR3 sequences listed, 30% to 45% were seen once; the top ten hold less than 6%. Sequenced sample: peripheral blood. The receptors shown here come from a woman in her 40s with Graves' ophthalmopathy. CDR3s include the opening cysteine and the closing phenylalanine or tryptophan. A D gene is named only where the DNA matches it firmly.

j_gene: TRBJ1-2
d_gene: .
v_gene: TRBV6-2/TRBV6-3
CDR3aa: CASSYEVTTYGYTF

j_gene: TRBJ1-5
d_gene: .
v_gene: TRBV28
CDR3aa: CASSPTGYGQPQHF

j_gene: TRBJ2-7
d_gene: TRBD2
v_gene: TRBV4-1
CDR3aa: CASSPGLVLYEQYF

j_gene: TRBJ1-2
d_gene: TRBD1
v_gene: TRBV19
CDR3aa: CASRIGTAQANYGYTF

j_gene: TRBJ1-3
d_gene: TRBD1
v_gene: TRBV7-6
CDR3aa: CASSTSRDRNLMDSGNTIYF

j_gene: TRBJ2-7
d_gene: .
v_gene: TRBV12-3/TRBV12-4
CDR3aa: CASSFGQGGSYEQYF

j_gene: TRBJ1-2
d_gene: .
v_gene: TRBV6-5
CDR3aa: CASITLIDGYTF

j_gene: TRBJ2-5
d_gene: TRBD2
v_gene: TRBV28
CDR3aa: CASSFRLAGGTQYF

j_gene: TRBJ1-1
d_gene: .
v_gene: TRBV12-3/TRBV12-4
CDR3aa: CASSRTTNTEAFF

j_gene: TRBJ2-2
d_gene: .
v_gene: TRBV4-3
CDR3aa: CASSQDGGLRTGELFF